A selection of T cell receptor beta chains follows, all from one sample in a study of blood T cell repertoires in COVID-19. Sequenced by immunoSEQ multiplex PCR; TCRdb stores in-frame clones only, minus some. The sample lists 30,000 to 35,000 clones, about four fifths occurring once. Source material: peripheral blood. The source of these receptors is a man of 80 years or more with active or convalescent COVID-19. Both conserved end residues are part of each CDR3. D genes are given only for firm matches. The size of a clone is reported for some rows only, either as once, few or many, or as a class for expanded clones.

TRBV7-6	15	.	TRBJ1-4	.	CASSLVDSSNEKLFF	TGTGCCAGCAGCTTAGTGGACTCCTCTAATGAAAAACTGTTTTTT
TRBV6-2/TRBV6-3	15	few	TRBJ2-2	TRBD2	CASSGLAEDTGELFF	TGTGCCAGCAGTGGACTAGCTGAGGACACCGGGGAGCTGTTTTTT
TRBV5-4	17	.	TRBJ1-4	TRBD1	CASSLGTGGATNEKLFF	TGTGCCAGCAGCTTGGGAACAGGGGGCGCAACTAATGAAAAACTGTTTTTT
TRBV6-4	14	.	TRBJ2-7	.	CASGQSNASYEQYF	TGTGCCAGCGGCCAATCCAACGCCTCCTACGAGCAGTACTTC
TRBV28	12	few	TRBJ1-5	.	CASSLRGQPQHF	TGTGCCAGCAGTCTCAGGGGTCAGCCCCAGCATTTT
TRBV2	14	.	TRBJ2-7	TRBD1	CASRETGTVYEQYF	TGTGCCAGCAGAGAGACCGGGACAGTCTACGAGCAGTACTTC
TRBV2	13	.	TRBJ1-2	.	CASSEDRAGGYTF	TGTGCCAGCAGTGAAGACAGGGCCGGTGGCTACACCTTC
TRBV19	14	few	TRBJ2-2	TRBD2	CASKRGGATGELFF	TGTGCCAGTAAACGGGGAGGGGCCACCGGGGAGCTGTTTTTT
TRBV27	13	.	TRBJ2-7	TRBD2	CARAGRSSYEQYF	TGTGCCAGAGCGGGACGAAGCTCCTACGAGCAGTACTTC
TRBV7-2	15	.	TRBJ1-5	.	CASSLLVSGRQPQHF	TGTGCCAGCAGCTTATTAGTTTCAGGGCGTCAGCCCCAGCATTTT
TRBV11-1	15	once	TRBJ2-1	.	CASSDRWTRGNEQFF	TGTGCCAGCAGCGATAGATGGACTAGGGGGAATGAGCAGTTCTTC
TRBV18	13	.	TRBJ2-5	.	CASSGGSQETQYF	TGTGCCAGCTCAGGAGGCAGCCAAGAGACCCAGTACTTC
TRBV19	15	.	TRBJ1-5	TRBD1	CASSTRDRSNQPQHF	TGTGCCAGTAGTACCCGGGACAGGAGCAATCAGCCCCAGCATTTT
TRBV20-1	15	few	TRBJ2-3	TRBD1	CSASPPGQGTDTQYF	TGCAGTGCTAGTCCACCGGGACAGGGCACAGATACGCAGTATTTT
TRBV27	14	.	TRBJ2-1	.	CASRLQGIDNEQFF	TGTGCCAGCAGGTTGCAGGGTATAGACAATGAGCAGTTCTTC
TRBV9	14	once	TRBJ2-7	.	CASSVGGNSYEQYF	TGTGCCAGCAGCGTAGGAGGGAACTCCTACGAGCAGTACTTC
TRBV12-3/TRBV12-4	12	.	TRBJ1-4	TRBD1	CASGGTGEKLFF	TGTGCCAGCGGGGGGACAGGGGAAAAACTGTTTTTT
TRBV12-3/TRBV12-4	13	.	TRBJ2-2	.	CASKYSATGELFF	TGTGCCAGCAAATACAGTGCCACCGGGGAGCTGTTTTTT
TRBV7-9	12	once	TRBJ1-2	.	CASSYAGPGYTF	TGTGCCAGCAGCTACGCAGGGCCCGGCTACACCTTC
TRBV5-6	15	once	TRBJ1-3	TRBD1	CASRPQGAAGNTIYF	TGTGCCAGCAGACCGCAGGGGGCGGCAGGAAACACCATATATTTT
TRBV29-1	14	.	TRBJ2-7	TRBD2	CSCGGLGTPYEQYF	TGCAGCTGTGGAGGACTAGGTACCCCCTACGAGCAGTACTTC
TRBV7-2	18	.	TRBJ2-5	TRBD2	CASSLGLAGALLQETQYF	TGTGCCAGCAGCTTGGGACTAGCGGGAGCCCTCCTCCAAGAGACCCAGTACTTC
TRBV5-6	14	.	TRBJ1-2	TRBD1	CASRLGQGNYGYTF	TGTGCCAGCAGATTAGGACAGGGTAACTATGGCTACACCTTC
TRBV9	14	.	TRBJ2-2	.	CASSVTQGSRELFF	TGTGCCAGCAGCGTAACACAGGGAAGTCGGGAGCTGTTTTTT
TRBV7-9	13	.	TRBJ1-1	.	CASSLAPRAEAFF	TGTGCCAGCAGCTTAGCGCCCCGCGCTGAAGCTTTCTTT
TRBV28	17	.	TRBJ2-7	.	CASSSRIGRGRGREQYF	TGTGCCAGCAGTTCACGGATCGGCAGGGGTCGTGGTCGTGAGCAGTACTTC
TRBV7-9	14	.	TRBJ1-5	.	CASSLGGLGQPQHF	TGTGCCAGCAGCCTCGGGGGGCTAGGGCAGCCCCAGCATTTT
TRBV2	13	.	TRBJ1-2	.	CASSDTFRSGYTF	TGTGCCAGCAGTGACACTTTTCGAAGTGGCTACACCTTC
TRBV5-8	17	.	TRBJ1-2	TRBD1	CANSIIKGAKGDYGYTF	TGTGCCAACTCAATAATCAAGGGGGCTAAGGGGGACTATGGCTACACCTTC
TRBV11-2	14	few	TRBJ2-3	.	CASSQWGHTDTQYF	TGTGCCAGCAGCCAGTGGGGCCACACGGATACGCAGTATTTT
TRBV2	14	few	TRBJ2-7	TRBD2	CASSVGLAGGEQYF	TGTGCCAGCAGTGTCGGACTAGCGGGAGGCGAGCAGTACTTC
TRBV30	16	.	TRBJ1-4	TRBD1	CAWSVQGTGGYEKLFF	TGTGCCTGGAGTGTACAAGGGACAGGAGGGTATGAAAAACTGTTTTTT
TRBV19	17	.	TRBJ2-3	TRBD2	CASSTGLAATSTDTQYF	TGTGCCAGTAGTACGGGACTAGCGGCTACTAGCACAGATACGCAGTATTTT
TRBV6-2/TRBV6-3	17	few	TRBJ1-6	.	CASSYSKQTTYNSPLHF	TGTGCCAGCAGTTACTCGAAGCAGACAACTTATAATTCACCCCTCCACTTT
TRBV6-1	16	.	TRBJ2-5	TRBD1	CASSDPWGQRKETQYF	TGTGCCAGCAGTGACCCCTGGGGACAGAGAAAAGAGACCCAGTACTTC